The 28 T cell receptor beta chains presented below share a single source sample, sequenced in a study of cytomegalovirus exposure and HLA in healthy donors. Profiling relied on immunoSEQ multiplex PCR, and the TCRdb table lists in-frame clones only, not all of them. The sample has about 150,000 clones, approximately 90% seen once. Source material: PBMCs. These receptor sequences come from a man aged 18 to 30 in good health and CMV-seronegative.

The rearrangement links TRBV21-1 to TRBJ1-4. TRBV21-1 is recorded as a pseudogene. CDR3 length: 12 amino acids. Written as DNA, the CDR3 is TGTGCCAGCAAAACCGGGGTTGAAAAACTGTTTTTT. Encoded protein: CASKTGVEKLFF.

The chain carries TRBV27 and TRBJ1-6, with 10 bases lining up with TRBD1. This CDR3 contains 14 residues. The junction had 6 bases not matched to a gene; V was cut back by 6 bases and J by 10 bases. From germline, CDR1 is MNHEY and CDR2 SMNVEV (reference sequence). The CDR3 DNA is TGTGCCAGCAGCCTCGGGACAGGGGAGTCACCCCTCCACTTT. It translates to CASSLGTGESPLHF.

The V and J genes are TRBV5-4 and TRBJ1-1; 7 nucleotides align to TRBD1. After removal of 4 bases from V and 11 bases from J, the junction contained 8 bases not matched to a gene. Looked up from germline, CDR1 is SGHNT and CDR2 is YYREEE (reference sequence). The CDR3 runs 12 residues. In DNA form, the CDR3 reads TGTGCCAGCAGCACTGAGACAGGGCGGGCTTTCTTT. This codes for CASSTETGRAFF. The full variable domain, its missing parts supplied by reference TRBV5-4 and TRBJ1-1, is ETGVTQSPTHLIKTRGQQVTLRCSSQSGHNTVSWYQQALGQGPQFIFQYYREEENGRGNFPPRFSGLQFPNYSSELNVNALELDDSALYLCASSTETGRAFFGQGTRLTVV.

The V call is TRBV7-2, the J call TRBJ1-2, with D possibly TRBD1 on 6 matching bases. The CDR3 spans 14 residues. V lost 5 bases, J lost 5 bases, and 15 bases lay in between. Germline loops: CDR1 SGHTA, CDR2 FQGNSA. The CDR3 is CASSAHQGNYGYTF. The CDR3 region has the DNA TGTGCCAGCAGCGCCCATCAGGGGAATTATGGCTACACCTTC.

The rearrangement links TRBV5-6 to TRBJ2-5, with a possible D match to TRBD1 (6 bases). V lost 0 bases, J lost 5 bases, and 11 bases lay in between. The germline gives CDR1 SGHDT, CDR2 YYEEEE. CDR3 length: 14 residues. The CDR3 region has the DNA TGTGCCAGCAGCTTGGGGCAGGGGCGGGAGACCCAGTACTTC. Translation gives CASSLGQGRETQYF.

This rearrangement joins TRBV18 to TRBJ2-6, with a possible D match to TRBD1 (6 bases). This CDR3 is built from 16 residues. Trimming stripped 5 bases from V and 2 bases from J, with 13 bases between. In germline, CDR1 is KGHSH, CDR2 LQKENI. The DNA for the CDR3 is TGTGCCAGCTCATACCAGGGGCGGGCTGGGGCCAACGTCCTGACTTTC. This sequence encodes CASSYQGRAGANVLTF.

This sequence joins TRBV15 and TRBJ1-5, with D tentatively TRBD1 (5 bases). Germline CDR1 LNHNV, CDR2 YYDKDF (reference sequence). Trimming took off 11 bases at V and 11 bases at J, with 13 bases between the two ends. The CDR3 spans 10 residues. The CDR3 is CAGALRTQHF. The CDR3 coding sequence is TGTGCCGGGGCCCTAAGGACCCAGCATTTT.

The CDR3 DNA reads as TGTGCCAGCAGTCATAACAGTTACGAGCAGTACGTC. Encoded protein: CASSHNSYEQYV. V and J are TRBV28 and TRBJ2-7; D remains unclear. Looked up from germline, CDR1 is MDHEN and CDR2 is SYDVKM. The V gene lost 5 bases and the J gene lost 4 bases, with 9 bases spanning the gap. The CDR3 has 12 amino acids.

The chain uses TRBV30 and TRBJ2-5; possible D gene TRBD1, 5 bases. Germline CDR1 reads GTSNPN; CDR2 reads SVGIG (reference sequence). Trimming pared 2 bases from V and 4 bases from J, leaving 14 bases between. The CDR3 is 14 amino acids. CDR3 bases: TGTGCCTGGAGTATCAGGGTTCGGGCAGAGACCCAGTACTTC. It codes for CAWSIRVRAETQYF.

This chain links TRBV19 with TRBJ1-4, with 11 bases lining up with TRBD1. The CDR3 contains 14 residues. Unmatched junction bases numbered 7, after V lost 4 bases and J lost 12 bases. Per the germline V gene, CDR1 is LNHDA and CDR2 is SQIVND (reference sequence). The CDR3 region is CASSTGQGVLELFF. The DNA for the CDR3 is TGTGCCAGTAGTACGGGACAGGGGGTTTTGGAACTGTTTTTT. The variable domain in full, completed from reference TRBV19 and TRBJ1-4, reads DGGITQSPKYLFRKEGQNVTLSCEQNLNHDAMYWYRQDPGQGLRLIYYSQIVNDFQKGDIAEGYSVSREKKESFPLTVTSAQKNPTAFYLCASSTGQGVLELFFGSGTQLSVL.

The rearrangement links TRBV15 to TRBJ2-6, with D perhaps TRBD1 (5 bases). Germline loops: CDR1 LNHNV, CDR2 YYDKDF (reference sequence). The CDR3 runs to 14 residues. Trimming shortened V by 11 bases and J by 2 bases, and 13 bases separated the two germline ends. CDR3 in DNA: TGTGCCGCCCGCGCCAGGGCTGGGGCCAACGTCCTGACTTTC. Its protein product is CAARARAGANVLTF.

The rearrangement uses TRBV28 and TRBJ2-7; D is tentatively TRBD1 or TRBD2 (5 bases each). V was pared by 5 bases and J by 3 bases, with 8 bases between. CDR1 MDHEN and CDR2 SYDVKM come from the germline V gene. This CDR3 is 12 amino acids long. CDR3 DNA: TGTGCCAGCAGTCGAGGGGACTACGAGCAGTACGTC. It specifies CASSRGDYEQYV.

The V call is TRBV29-1, the J call TRBJ2-1; TRBD2 matches 14 bases. After removal of 6 bases from V and 0 bases from J, the junction contained 1 base not matched to a gene. This CDR3 has 15 residues. The germline V gene has CDR1 SQVTM and CDR2 ANQGSEA. The CDR3 sequence is CSVGTSGSSYNEQFF. The CDR3 DNA follows: TGCAGCGTCGGGACTAGCGGGAGCTCCTACAATGAGCAGTTCTTC.

The chain joins TRBV6-4 to TRBJ2-3; perhaps TRBD1 as D (6 bases). The V end lost 5 bases, the J end lost 0 bases, and 21 bases lay between the germline ends. The CDR3 runs to 18 residues. Germline-derived CDR1 and CDR2 are MRHNA and SNTAGT. CDR3 sequence: CASSSGVIGPSSTDTQYF. The DNA for the CDR3 is TGTGCCAGCAGTTCAGGGGTTATAGGACCTTCTAGCACAGATACGCAGTATTTT.

The genes are TRBV5-1 and TRBJ2-1; 7 nucleotides agree with TRBD1. The CDR3 runs to 14 residues. The germline V gene encodes CDR1 SGHRS and CDR2 YFSETQ. J gave up 3 bases and V 4 bases, and 4 bases lay outside the gene matches. CDR3 sequence: CASSPGQLYNEQFF. The CDR3 nucleotides read TGCGCCAGCAGCCCGGGACAGCTCTACAATGAGCAGTTCTTC.

This chain connects TRBV7-9 to TRBJ1-3; 10 bases match TRBD1. The J segment lost 2 bases and the V segment lost 5 bases, leaving 6 bases of the junction unmatched. The CDR3 extends over 16 amino acids. Germline V gene sequence: CDR1 SEHNR, CDR2 FQNEAQ (reference sequence). The CDR3 protein is CASSVTGGWAGNTIYF. Here the CDR3 DNA reads TGTGCCAGCAGCGTGACAGGGGGCTGGGCTGGAAACACCATATATTTT.

The genes are TRBV4-3 and TRBJ1-2; D uncertain. V lost 1 base to trimming and J lost 4 bases, with 16 bases between them. The CDR3 length is 16 residues. In germline, CDR1 is LGHNA, CDR2 YSLEER. CDR3 bases: TGCGCCAGCAGCCAAGTGGCGGGCCCCACGATCTATGGCTACACCTTC. It specifies CASSQVAGPTIYGYTF.

This clone occurred once. The rearrangement links TRBV13 to TRBJ2-1, with TRBD2 matching over 12 bases. With V trimmed by 5 bases and J by 6 bases, 5 bases remained unmatched. CDR3 length equals 15 residues. CDR1 is PRHDT, CDR2 FYEKMQ, per germline (reference sequence). In nucleotides, the CDR3 is TGTGCCAGCAGCACTCGACTAGCGGGGGCCAATGAGCAGTTCTTC. As protein: CASSTRLAGANEQFF. The full variable domain, in which reference TRBV13 and TRBJ2-1 provide the parts outside the CDR3, is AAGVIQSPRHLIKEKRETATLKCYPIPRHDTVYWYQQGPGQDPQFLISFYEKMQSDKGSIPDRFSAQQFSDYHSELNMSSLELGDSALYFCASSTRLAGANEQFFGPGTRLTVL.

This chain joins TRBV9 and TRBJ1-2, with 9 positions matching TRBD1. This CDR3 comprises 15 residues. V was clipped by 3 bases and J by 4 bases; unmatched bases: 7. Germline CDR1 SGDLS, CDR2 YYNGEE. In DNA form, the CDR3 reads TGTGCCAGCAGCGGACACAGGGGGCGTATCTATGGCTACACCTTC. Translating gives CASSGHRGRIYGYTF.

The chain carries TRBV11-3 and TRBJ1-1; 9 bases line up with TRBD1. The V gene end was trimmed by 5 bases and the J gene end by 6 bases; junction bases not matched to a gene: 7. The CDR3 totals 14 residues. Germline V gene data show CDR1 as SGHNT and CDR2 as YENEEA. CDR3 bases: TGTGCCAGCAGCCCAGGGACAGGGAGGGCTGAAGCTTTCTTT. Protein product: CASSPGTGRAEAFF.

This chain joins TRBV9 and TRBJ2-2; TRBD2 matches 7 bases. This CDR3 is 19 amino acids long. Germline V gene data show CDR1 as SGDLS and CDR2 as YYNGEE. The J segment lost 5 bases and the V segment lost 0 bases, leaving 16 bases of the junction unmatched. The DNA for the CDR3 is TGTGCCAGCAGCGTAGGGGCGCAACCGGGACTAAGTGGAACCGGGGAGCTGTTTTTT. Translating gives CASSVGAQPGLSGTGELFF.

This clone is a singleton in its sample. This chain joins TRBV30 and TRBJ1-2; 9 nucleotides agree with TRBD1. Germline values: CDR1 GTSNPN, CDR2 SVGIG (reference sequence). The CDR3 covers 18 residues. V lost 2 bases, J lost 3 bases, and 16 bases stayed unmatched. CDR3 in amino acids: CAWSMGQGFVGSYYGYTF. CDR3 bases: TGTGCCTGGAGTATGGGACAGGGTTTTGTTGGGAGTTACTATGGCTACACCTTC.

The rearrangement uses TRBV5-3 and TRBJ1-5; 11 nucleotides agree with TRBD1. TRBV5-3 is sorted into the ORF group, with uncertain function. CDR3 length: 19 amino acids. J gave up 5 bases and V 2 bases, and 15 bases lay outside the gene matches. CDR3 protein: CARSLSATLDRGPHQPQHF. As DNA, the CDR3 is TGTGCCAGAAGCTTATCTGCCACCCTGGACAGGGGGCCCCATCAGCCCCAGCATTTT.

The chain joins TRBV4-3 to TRBJ2-1, with TRBD1 matching 9 bases. The CDR3 is 17 amino acids. Germline V gene data show CDR1 as LGHNA and CDR2 as YSLEER. J was trimmed by 5 bases and V by 2 bases; bases with no gene match: 10. The CDR3 sequence is CASSQTGQGNMHNEQFF. The DNA for the CDR3 is TGCGCCAGCAGCCAAACCGGACAGGGGAATATGCACAATGAGCAGTTCTTC.

J is TRBJ2-2 and V is TRBV5-1, with 8 bases identical to TRBD2. The V and J ends lost 4 bases and 3 bases, in that order; junction bases with no gene match: 14. CDR1 is SGHRS, CDR2 YFSETQ, per germline. This CDR3 region has 18 residues. The CDR3 spells CASSRQAGLVGDTGELFF. CDR3 sequence (DNA): TGCGCCAGCAGCAGGCAGGCGGGACTAGTCGGGGACACCGGGGAGCTGTTTTTT.

In this sample, this clone turned up a few times. This chain links TRBV6-5 with TRBJ1-1, with 9 positions matching TRBD1. V lost 6 bases and J lost 4; bases outside the gene matches: 0. This CDR3 spans 12 amino acids. Per the germline V gene, CDR1 is MNHEY and CDR2 is SVGAGI. The CDR3 loop is CASRDRGTEAFF. The CDR3 DNA sequence: TGTGCCAGCAGGGACAGGGGCACTGAAGCTTTCTTT.

The V call is TRBV7-9, the J call TRBJ1-6; TRBD1 might be the D (6 bases). The length of the CDR3 is 15 residues. V lost 6 bases and J lost 6, with 15 bases in between. Looked up from germline, CDR1 is SEHNR and CDR2 is FQNEAQ (reference sequence). CDR3 in amino acids: CASSGPGHPNSPLHF. In nucleotides, the CDR3 is TGTGCCAGCAGTGGACCGGGACACCCTAATTCACCCCTCCACTTT.

The rearrangement joins TRBV13 to TRBJ2-7; 8 positions match TRBD1. This CDR3 is 14 amino acids long. V lost 5 bases, J lost 9 bases, and 12 bases stayed unmatched. Germline V CDR1 and CDR2: PRHDT, FYEKMQ (reference sequence). CDR3 region: CASSPRDRPSGQYF. CDR3 DNA sequence: TGTGCCAGCAGCCCCCGGGACAGGCCTAGTGGGCAGTACTTC.